These 15 T cell receptor beta chains share one sample of origin, sequenced in a study of blood T cell repertoires in COVID-19. Assay: immunoSEQ multiplex PCR; the TCRdb copy retains only in-frame clones and omits some. The sample has 350,000 to 450,000 clones; about nine tenths are singletons. The sequenced sample consisted of PBMCs or T cells enriched from blood (not recorded which). The receptors originated from a woman aged 40 to 49 who had been exposed to COVID-19.

V is TRBV13 and J is TRBJ2-1; 7 bases are a match to TRBD2. V lost 7 bases to trimming and J lost 6 bases; unmatched junction nucleotides: 15. Germline V gives CDR1 PRHDT, CDR2 FYEKMQ (reference sequence). This CDR3 has 16 residues. The CDR3 sequence: CASTWGAGLSSNEQFF. Written as DNA, the CDR3 is TGTGCCAGCACCTGGGGAGCGGGGCTGTCTAGCAATGAGCAGTTCTTC.

The rearrangement uses TRBV7-3 and TRBJ2-3; TRBD2 matches at 13 bases. Germline V gene sequence: CDR1 SGHTA, CDR2 FQGTGA. Unmatched junction bases numbered 5, after V lost 4 bases and J lost 7 bases. The CDR3 totals 15 residues. The CDR3 region is CASSSGLAGDYTQYF. The CDR3 DNA is TGTGCCAGCAGCTCAGGACTAGCGGGAGACTATACGCAGTATTTT.

The chain is built from TRBV19 and TRBJ1-2; TRBD1 might be the D (5 bases). This CDR3 spans 14 amino acids. The V gene's germline CDR1 is LNHDA and CDR2 SQIVND (reference sequence). Trimming shortened V by 7 bases and J by 2 bases, and 14 bases separated the two germline ends. In DNA form, the CDR3 reads TGTGCCAGTACCATCTGGGGCCTAAACTATGGCTACACCTTC. It specifies CASTIWGLNYGYTF.

In DNA, the CDR3 is TGTGCCAGCAGCCAAGGGGGCGGCACCATATATTTT. Its protein product is CASSQGGGTIYF. The chain joins TRBV3-1 (or the pseudogene TRBV3-2) to TRBJ1-3; D possibly corresponds to TRBD1 (5 bases). The CDR3 has 12 residues. The germline gives CDR1 LGHDT, CDR2 YNNKEL (reference sequence). V dropped 1 base and J dropped 9 bases, with 7 bases sitting between them.

The chain couples TRBV12-3 or TRBV12-4 to TRBJ1-6, with 7 bases that match TRBD1. Trimming at V came to 6 bases and at J to 13 bases, leaving 6 bases not matched to a gene. This CDR3 region has 12 residues. The CDR3 DNA reads as TGTGCCAGCAGCGGGACAGCCGGTCCCCTCCACTTT. It translates to CASSGTAGPLHF.

In its sample, this clone was seen once. This chain links TRBV2 with TRBJ1-5, with a tentative D call TRBD1 (6 bases). Germline CDR1 reads SNHLY; CDR2 reads FYNNEI. The CDR3 extends over 13 amino acids. Trimming shortened V by 5 bases and J by 6 bases, and 11 bases separated the two germline ends. CDR3 in amino acids: CASSTVGGQPQHF. The CDR3 nucleotides are TGTGCCAGCAGTACCGTAGGGGGTCAGCCCCAGCATTTT. The variable domain in full, with the rest retrieved from reference TRBV2 and TRBJ1-5, is EPEVTQTPSHQVTQMGQEVILRCVPISNHLYFYWYRQILGQKVEFLVSFYNNEISEKSEIFDDQFSVERPDGSNFTLKIRSTKLEDSAMYFCASSTVGGQPQHFGDGTRLSIL.

The chain carries TRBV7-3 and TRBJ2-3; the match to TRBD1 covers 7 bases. J was trimmed by 2 bases and V by 5 bases; bases with no gene match: 4. Germline values: CDR1 SGHTA, CDR2 FQGTGA. This CDR3 contains 14 residues. This CDR3 is CASSKTGVTDTQYF. CDR3 sequence (DNA): TGTGCCAGCAGCAAAACAGGGGTCACAGATACGCAGTATTTT.

The J gene is TRBJ2-2, the V gene TRBV6-2 or TRBV6-3; 7 bases map to TRBD1. The CDR3 contains 15 residues. Germline loops: CDR1 MNHEY, CDR2 SVGEGT. Trimming cost V 4 bases and J 7 bases; bases outside gene matches: 9. This chain's CDR3 is CASSFLGGSGGELFF. The CDR3 coding sequence is TGTGCCAGCAGTTTCCTAGGGGGCTCGGGCGGGGAGCTGTTTTTT.

This chain uses TRBV19 with TRBJ1-2, with 7 positions matching TRBD1. The CDR3 is 14 residues long. V lost 5 bases to trimming and J lost 6 bases; unmatched junction nucleotides: 9. Per germline, CDR1 LNHDA and CDR2 SQIVND (reference sequence). The CDR3, as DNA: TGTGCCAGTAGTGCGGACAGGCCTCTGGATGGCTACACCTTC. It yields the protein CASSADRPLDGYTF.

The chain couples TRBV11-3 to TRBJ2-1; D remains unclear. The CDR3 runs to 12 residues. Trimming removed 6 bases from V and 5 bases from J, with 8 bases in between. Germline V gene sequence: CDR1 SGHNT, CDR2 YENEEA. The chain's CDR3 is CASRRRDNEQFF. For the CDR3, the DNA is TGTGCCAGCAGACGGAGAGACAATGAGCAGTTCTTC.

The rearrangement links TRBV5-1 to TRBJ2-2; 8 bases map to TRBD2. The CDR3 contains 16 residues. The V gene's germline CDR1 is SGHRS and CDR2 YFSETQ. The V and J ends lost 3 bases and 6 bases, in that order; junction bases with no gene match: 10. In DNA form, the CDR3 reads TGCGCCAGCAGCTCCGCGGACCTGGGACTAGCCGGGGAGCTGTTTTTT. This gives the protein CASSSADLGLAGELFF.

This rearrangement joins TRBV30 to TRBJ1-5, with a tentative D call TRBD1 (5 bases). V lost 1 base, J lost 3 bases, and 22 bases lay in between. Looked up from germline, CDR1 is GTSNPN and CDR2 is SVGIG (reference sequence). The CDR3 runs to 18 residues. The CDR3 loop reads CAWSAQMTTGLHNQPQHF. In nucleotides, the CDR3 is TGTGCCTGGAGTGCCCAGATGACGACGGGACTCCACAATCAGCCCCAGCATTTT.

This clone appeared a single time. DNA for the CDR3: TGTGCCAGCAGCCTCCCCACCGACCACAGTCGGCTGTTTTTT. It encodes CASSLPTDHSRLFF. The rearrangement links TRBV11-3 to TRBJ1-4; no definite D call. The CDR3 covers 14 residues. Germline CDR1 and CDR2: SGHNT and YENEEA. Trimming removed 5 bases at V and 14 bases at J, with 21 bases between.

The rearrangement links TRBV20-1 to TRBJ2-2, with D possibly being TRBD2 (5 bases). CDR1 is DFQATT and CDR2 is SNEGSKA in the germline V gene (reference sequence). CDR3 size: 15 residues. Trimming shortened V by 3 bases and J by 2 bases, and 13 bases separated the two germline ends. CDR3 region: CSASDQRANTGELFF. As DNA, the CDR3 is TGCAGTGCTAGTGATCAGAGGGCTAACACCGGGGAGCTGTTTTTT.

This chain joins TRBV30 and TRBJ2-5; 8 nucleotides match TRBD2. This CDR3 comprises 14 residues. J gave up 7 bases and V 3 bases, and 10 bases lay outside the gene matches. Per germline, CDR1 GTSNPN and CDR2 SVGIG (reference sequence). The DNA of the CDR3 is TGTGCCTGGAGGTCGGGAGGGAGATTTCGGACCCAGTACTTC. This gives the protein CAWRSGGRFRTQYF. The variable domain in full, with the rest retrieved from reference TRBV30 and TRBJ2-5, is SQTIHQWPATLVQPVGSPLSLECTVEGTSNPNLYWYRQAAGRGLQLLFYSVGIGQISSEVPQNLSASRPQDRQFILSSKKLLLSDSGFYLCAWRSGGRFRTQYFGPGTRLLVL.